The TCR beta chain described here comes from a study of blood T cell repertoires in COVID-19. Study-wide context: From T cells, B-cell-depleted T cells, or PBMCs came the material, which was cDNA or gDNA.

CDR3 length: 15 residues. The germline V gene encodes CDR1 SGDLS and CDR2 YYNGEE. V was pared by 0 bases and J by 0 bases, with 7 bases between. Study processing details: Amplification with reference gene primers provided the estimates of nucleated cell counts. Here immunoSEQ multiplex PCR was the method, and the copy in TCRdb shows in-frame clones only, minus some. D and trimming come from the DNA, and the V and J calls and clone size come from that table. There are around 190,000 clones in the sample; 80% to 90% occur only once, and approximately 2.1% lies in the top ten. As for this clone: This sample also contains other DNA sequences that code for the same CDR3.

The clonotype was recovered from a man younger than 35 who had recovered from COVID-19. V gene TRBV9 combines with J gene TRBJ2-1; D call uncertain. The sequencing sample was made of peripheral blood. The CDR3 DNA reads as TGTGCCAGCAGCGTAGGTCTATCCTCCTACAATGAGCAGTTCTTC. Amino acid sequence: CASSVGLSSYNEQFF.